These 12 T cell receptor beta chains came from one sample sequenced in a study of blood T cells in healthy people across ages. The use of a sample-barcoded 5' primer and a J-beta primer mix characterized a second PCR of about 7 to 12 cycles. One entry per CDR3 protein results from TCRdb running MiXCR on the 5' RACE reads. The table records 780,000 or so distinct CDR3 sequences, 20% to 25% of them present only once. These data were likewise used in another study, on T cells of mothers and their children.

The sample was blood. The receptors come from a boy aged 5-17 years in good health.

The chain combines TRBV2 with TRBJ2-5; D is unresolved. Germline V gene lookup returns CDR1 SNHLY and CDR2 FYNNEI. This CDR3 contains 15 residues. Trimming cost V 5 bases and J 2 bases, with 15 bases left between them. CDR3: CASSNQRPPQETQYF. The CDR3 bases are TGTGCCAGCAGTAATCAGAGACCGCCGCAAGAGACCCAGTACTTC.

This clonotype was seen more than once but under ten times. The V call is TRBV29-1, the J call TRBJ1-1; D not certain. Per germline, CDR1 SQVTM and CDR2 ANQGSEA. The V end was cut by 4 bases, the J end by 2 bases, with 5 bases between. The CDR3 has 11 residues. CDR3 bases: TGCAGCGTTGTTGGTAACACTGAAGCTTTCTTT. Translation gives CSVVGNTEAFF.

The chain carries TRBV7-6 and TRBJ2-7; 10 nucleotides agree with TRBD1. From germline, CDR1 is SGHVS and CDR2 FNYEAQ. V was clipped by 5 bases and J by 6 bases; unmatched bases: 10. The CDR3 spans 15 residues. In DNA form, the CDR3 reads TGTGCCAGCAGCCCCTTCGGACAGGGGGGAGGCGAGCAGTACTTC. Translating gives CASSPFGQGGGEQYF.

The rearrangement links TRBV7-6 to TRBJ2-1; unclear D gene. The CDR3 length is 16 residues. V was pared by 1 base and J by 4 bases, with 14 bases between. From germline, CDR1 is SGHVS and CDR2 FNYEAQ. The CDR3 DNA sequence: TGTGCCAGCAGCTTAGGGTTGGACGGAAGATACAATGAGCAGTTCTTC. It specifies CASSLGLDGRYNEQFF.

The rearrangement links TRBV12-3 or TRBV12-4 to TRBJ2-7; D perhaps matches TRBD2 (6 bases). The V gene lost 0 bases and the J gene lost 9 bases, with 15 bases spanning the gap. This CDR3 is 14 amino acids long. DNA for the CDR3: TGTGCCAGCAGTTTAGCGGGAGGAAGGTTTGTGCAGTACTTC. Amino acids: CASSLAGGRFVQYF.

This chain joins TRBV28 and TRBJ2-1; 10 nucleotides line up with TRBD1. The junction had 9 bases not matched to a gene; V was cut back by 1 base and J by 6 bases. Germline assignment: CDR1 MDHEN and CDR2 SYDVKM. This CDR3 region has 17 residues. The CDR3 nucleotides read TGTGCCAGCAGTTTATTCATCGGGACAGGGGTCTTCAATGAGCAGTTCTTC. It specifies CASSLFIGTGVFNEQFF.

This sequence joins TRBV28 and TRBJ2-5; D possibly matches TRBD1 or TRBD2 (5 bases each). TRBJ2-7 explains the end of the DNA better; the J call may be wrong. Germline CDR1 reads MDHEN; CDR2 reads SYDVKM. CDR3 length: 15 amino acids. CDR3 DNA sequence: TGTGCCAGCAGTCCCCGGGGACCTAGGGTAGACGAGCAGTACTTC. It translates to CASSPRGPRVDEQYF.

The chain recombines TRBV6-2 or TRBV6-3 with TRBJ2-7; TRBD1 aligns across 9 bases. From germline, CDR1 is MNHEY and CDR2 SVGEGT. The CDR3 has 17 residues. Germline trimming cut 5 bases from V and 2 bases from J; bases unmatched to any gene: 13. For the CDR3, the DNA is TGTGCCAGCAGTCGCCGAACCGGGACAGGGAGACCCTACGAGCAGTACTTC. Protein sequence: CASSRRTGTGRPYEQYF.

There are a few counts of this clonotype. DNA for the CDR3: TGCAGCGTTGACCAAGCGGGGCCAACCTACAATGAGCAGTTCTTC. This gives the protein CSVDQAGPTYNEQFF. The J gene is TRBJ2-1, the V gene TRBV29-1; 7 bases map to TRBD2. V shed 3 bases, J shed 2 bases, and the junction held 7 bases outside the gene matches. CDR3 length: 15 residues. Germline CDR1 reads SQVTM; CDR2 reads ANQGSEA.

This sequence joins TRBV7-2 and TRBJ2-3, with 7 positions matching TRBD1. With V trimmed by 5 bases and J by 3 bases, 5 bases remained unmatched. The CDR3 runs 14 residues. Germline CDR1 and CDR2: SGHTA and FQGNSA. For the CDR3, the DNA is TGTGCCAGCAGCCCCCGGGACAGTACAGATACGCAGTATTTT. This sequence encodes CASSPRDSTDTQYF.

This chain uses TRBV2 with TRBJ2-6, with D perhaps assigned TRBD1 or TRBD2 (5 bases each). V was trimmed by 4 bases and J by 3 bases, leaving 10 bases between them. The CDR3 is 15 residues long. CDR1 is SNHLY, CDR2 FYNNEI, per germline. The DNA for the CDR3 is TGTGCCAGCAGTGCCTGGGACGTTGGGGCCAACGTCCTGACTTTC. This sequence encodes CASSAWDVGANVLTF.

The chain employs TRBV6-5 and TRBJ2-1; 9 bases line up with TRBD2. The germline V gene encodes CDR1 MNHEY and CDR2 SVGAGI. V was clipped by 2 bases and J by 5 bases; unmatched bases: 7. The CDR3 covers 16 residues. The DNA of the CDR3 is TGTGCCAGCAGTTACAGCGACCTAGCGGGGCACAATGAGCAGTTCTTC. Protein product: CASSYSDLAGHNEQFF.